The 23 T cell receptor beta chains below were found in one sample sequenced in a study of beta chain features in type 1 diabetes. cDNA synthesis used the whole RNA isolate, giving expressed TCRB sequences. Assay used: immunoSEQ multiplex PCR; TCRdb lists only in-frame clones, some missing. The table has hundreds of thousands of clones, more than 65% seen once. Sequenced sample: naive CD4+ T cells from blood. These receptors came from a man aged 25-45 years in good health.

Only a few counts were recorded for this clone. The rearrangement links TRBV25-1 to TRBJ1-1; no definite D call. V was shortened by 10 bases and J by 0 bases, with 12 bases between the two germline ends. Germline lookup yields CDR1 MGHDK and CDR2 SYGVNS. CDR3 length: 13 amino acids. In DNA, the CDR3 is TGTGCCACGGTTACGGCCATGAACACTGAAGCTTTCTTT. Translating it yields CATVTAMNTEAFF.

The rearrangement uses TRBV2 and TRBJ2-4; D not certain. Germline assignment: CDR1 SNHLY and CDR2 FYNNEI. This CDR3 has 14 amino acids. Deletions cut 8 bases from V and 0 bases from J, with 11 bases between. The CDR3: CASHEALAKNIQYF. CDR3 nucleotide sequence: TGTGCCAGCCATGAGGCGCTAGCCAAAAACATTCAGTACTTC.

In this sample, this clone turned up a few times. The rearrangement joins TRBV30 to TRBJ2-3; no definite D call. Germline V lookup: CDR1 GTSNPN, CDR2 SVGIG (reference sequence). With 0 bases removed from V and 6 bases from J, the gap between germline ends came to 16 bases. CDR3 length: 15 residues. The DNA of the CDR3 is TGTGCCTGGAGTGTACTCGGCGGCGAGGAGGATACGCAGTATTTT. Protein sequence: CAWSVLGGEEDTQYF.

This chain connects TRBV28 to TRBJ2-5, with a tentative D call TRBD2 (6 bases). This CDR3 region has 12 residues. Looked up from germline, CDR1 is MDHEN and CDR2 is SYDVKM. The V gene lost 7 bases and the J gene lost 4 bases, with 10 bases spanning the gap. The CDR3 bases are TGTGCCAGCAAGGAGGGATTAGAGACCCAGTACTTC. It encodes CASKEGLETQYF.

The chain has TRBV6-5 and TRBJ2-1; 10 bases map to TRBD2. Trimming took 4 bases from V and 0 from J; bases not matched to a gene: 3. CDR3 length: 16 residues. CDR1 is MNHEY, CDR2 SVGAGI, per germline. The CDR3 loop reads CASSSTSGVSYNEQFF. The CDR3 bases are TGTGCCAGCAGTTCAACTAGCGGGGTCTCCTACAATGAGCAGTTCTTC.

The chain recombines TRBV13 with TRBJ2-5; D not resolved. The V gene lost 6 bases and the J gene lost 5 bases, with 10 bases spanning the gap. In germline, CDR1 is PRHDT, CDR2 FYEKMQ (reference sequence). The CDR3 contains 12 residues. The CDR3 DNA reads as TGTGCCAGCAGTTCCGGTCCCGAGACCCAGTACTTC. It yields the protein CASSSGPETQYF.

The chain has TRBV29-1 and TRBJ2-7; 8 nucleotides line up with TRBD2. The germline CDR1 and CDR2 sequences are SQVTM and ANQGSEA. The CDR3 totals 12 residues. The V segment lost 4 bases and the J segment 7 bases; nucleotides outside the gene matches: 6. Here the CDR3 DNA reads TGCAGCGTTGGAGCGGGAGCGGGTGAGCAGTACTTC. This codes for CSVGAGAGEQYF.

The chain carries TRBV21-1 and TRBJ2-1; TRBD1 is the table's D call, not checked against the DNA. TRBV21-1 is a recognized pseudogene. This CDR3 region has 13 residues. The CDR3 bases are TGTGCCAGCAGGGTCAGGGGATTAAATGAGCAGTTCTTC. Translating it yields CASRVRGLNEQFF.

The rearrangement uses TRBV7-9 and TRBJ1-1, with 7 bases that match TRBD1. V lost 4 bases to trimming and J lost 11 bases; unmatched junction nucleotides: 7. The CDR3 consists of 12 residues. Germline V gives CDR1 SEHNR, CDR2 FQNEAQ (reference sequence). CDR3 residues: CASSSETGAAFF. DNA for the CDR3: TGTGCCAGCAGCTCTGAAACAGGGGCGGCTTTCTTT.

This clone was counted only a few times. This chain uses TRBV28 with TRBJ2-1; possible D gene TRBD1, 6 bases. The ends were cut back, 5 bases at V and 3 bases at J, with 14 bases in the middle. The CDR3 totals 15 residues. CDR1 MDHEN and CDR2 SYDVKM come from the germline V gene. The CDR3 loop is CASSGPGENYNEQFF. The CDR3 nucleotides read TGTGCCAGCAGTGGCCCAGGGGAGAACTACAATGAGCAGTTCTTC.

The rearrangement uses TRBV27 and TRBJ2-3; D gene ambiguous. Trimming cost V 4 bases and J 5 bases, with 22 bases left between them. CDR3 length equals 17 residues. Germline values: CDR1 MNHEY, CDR2 SMNVEV (reference sequence). This CDR3 reads CASSSRWGRIDRDTQYF. The CDR3 bases are TGTGCCAGCAGTTCCCGGTGGGGTAGGATTGATAGAGATACGCAGTATTTT.

This clone was counted only a few times. V and J are TRBV27 and TRBJ2-7; 7 bases match TRBD1. The J segment lost 1 base and the V segment lost 5 bases, leaving 11 bases of the junction unmatched. CDR1 and CDR2 (germline): MNHEY, SMNVEV (reference sequence). CDR3 length: 16 amino acids. The CDR3 nucleotides read TGTGCCAGCAGTCCCCTTAGGACAGGCCCTTCCTACGAGCAGTACTTC. It specifies CASSPLRTGPSYEQYF.

J is TRBJ2-3 and V is TRBV5-6, with 9 positions matching TRBD2. Germline V gene data show CDR1 as SGHDT and CDR2 as YYEEEE. After removal of 4 bases from V and 3 bases from J, the junction contained 9 bases not matched to a gene. The CDR3 runs 16 residues. CDR3 sequence: CASSQRLTSGTDTQYF. The DNA for the CDR3 is TGTGCCAGCAGCCAACGACTGACTAGCGGTACAGATACGCAGTATTTT.

Worth noting for this clone: Other DNA sequences of this sample code for an identical CDR3. The chain links TRBV29-1 to TRBJ1-4, with TRBD1 identical over 9 bases. The germline V gene encodes CDR1 SQVTM and CDR2 ANQGSEA. The CDR3 extends over 13 amino acids. V was pared by 6 bases and J by 4 bases, with 3 bases of the junction left unmatched. CDR3 coding DNA: TGCAGCGTGACGGGACAGGGTAATGAAAAACTGTTTTTT. Protein product: CSVTGQGNEKLFF.

The rearrangement uses TRBV7-2 and TRBJ2-5, with D maybe TRBD2 (5 bases). From germline, CDR1 is SGHTA and CDR2 FQGNSA. V was pared by 5 bases and J by 2 bases, with 15 bases between. The CDR3 sequence is 15 residues long. The CDR3 coding sequence is TGTGCCAGCAGCCCACGAAGAAGCGGACAAGAGACCCAGTACTTC. It encodes CASSPRRSGQETQYF.

This chain joins TRBV6-5 and TRBJ2-2; a possible D gene is TRBD2 (5 bases). V was clipped by 4 bases and J by 4 bases, with 7 bases between them. Germline loops: CDR1 MNHEY, CDR2 SVGAGI. The CDR3 loop spans 13 amino acids. The CDR3 region is CASSWTFTGELFF. CDR3 DNA: TGTGCCAGCAGTTGGACTTTCACCGGGGAGCTGTTTTTT.

The chain couples TRBV7-2 to TRBJ2-5; TRBD2 matches 7 bases. The CDR3 is 15 residues long. The V segment lost 4 bases and the J segment 7 bases; nucleotides outside the gene matches: 12. Germline V CDR1 and CDR2: SGHTA, FQGNSA. Here the CDR3 reads CASSSESGTGGTQYF. CDR3 DNA: TGTGCCAGCAGCTCAGAGAGCGGGACCGGTGGGACCCAGTACTTC.

J is TRBJ1-2 and V is TRBV7-2; the D gene is possibly TRBD1 (6 bases). V gave up 5 bases and J gave up 0 bases, with 13 bases separating them. Germline V gene sequence: CDR1 SGHTA, CDR2 FQGNSA. CDR3 length: 15 residues. The CDR3 DNA sequence: TGTGCCAGCAGCACAAGGACAGCCTCTAACTATGGCTACACCTTC. It codes for CASSTRTASNYGYTF.

The V and J genes are TRBV7-9 and TRBJ1-6; 8 bases match TRBD1. The V segment lost 5 bases and the J segment 8 bases; nucleotides outside the gene matches: 5. The CDR3 contains 14 residues. The germline V gene has CDR1 SEHNR and CDR2 FQNEAQ (reference sequence). The CDR3 bases are TGTGCCAGCAGCCATGGACAGGGATATTCACCCCTCCACTTT. Residues: CASSHGQGYSPLHF.

The rearrangement joins TRBV5-4 to TRBJ2-7; D is possibly TRBD2 (6 bases). V lost 4 bases and J 7 bases, leaving 18 bases between the germline ends. The germline CDR1 and CDR2 sequences are SGHNT and YYREEE (reference sequence). The CDR3 length is 14 residues. The CDR3 DNA is TGTGCCAGCAGCCCGGGAGTGGGGGTGCGTGAGCAGTACTTC. Protein product: CASSPGVGVREQYF.

The CDR3 reads CASSLWYDRGHNTGELFF. The DNA for the CDR3 is TGCGCCAGCAGCTTGTGGTATGACAGGGGACATAACACCGGGGAGCTGTTTTTT. The V and J genes are TRBV5-1 and TRBJ2-2, with TRBD1 matching over 8 bases. The V and J ends lost 1 base and 2 bases, in that order; junction bases with no gene match: 10. Germline V gene sequence: CDR1 SGHRS, CDR2 YFSETQ. CDR3 length: 18 amino acids.

V and J are TRBV7-9 and TRBJ1-2; D is unresolved. Looked up from germline, CDR1 is SEHNR and CDR2 is FQNEAQ (reference sequence). V was shortened by 1 base and J by 7 bases, with 7 bases between the two germline ends. The CDR3 is 12 amino acids. The CDR3 DNA follows: TGTGCCAGCAGCTTAGTCGCCGGTGGCTACACCTTC. It codes for CASSLVAGGYTF.

In this sample, this clone turned up a few times. V gene TRBV2 combines with J gene TRBJ1-1; D unclear. V shed 5 bases and J shed 1 base, with 11 bases lying between them. Germline loops: CDR1 SNHLY, CDR2 FYNNEI. The CDR3 is 14 residues long. The CDR3 reads CASSKIGPNTEAFF. CDR3 DNA: TGTGCCAGCAGTAAGATTGGTCCGAACACTGAAGCTTTCTTT.